Sequencing of this TCR beta chain was carried out in a study of CD8+CD57+ T cells in acquired aplastic anemia. Trimming took off 7 bases at V and 2 bases at J, with 9 bases between the two ends. This CDR3 is 12 amino acids long. Germline loops: CDR1 SNHLY, CDR2 FYNNEI. The template for TCR beta VDJ and CDR3 sequence profiling was genomic DNA. MiXCR, applied by TCRdb to the reads, yields one record per CDR3 protein. The repertoire includes approximately 180,000 distinct CDR3 sequences, 45% to 55% of them detected once, and more than 0.95% sits in the top ten. Before being chosen for sequencing, patients had shown CD8+CD57+ cell expansion by flow cytometry.

The sequenced sample consisted of sorted CD4+, CD8+, or CD8+CD57+ T cells (not recorded which) from PBMCs. This chain joins TRBV2 and TRBJ2-7; D unresolved. This TCR derives from a human donor with aplastic anemia. CDR3: CASTYGAYEQYF. The CDR3, as DNA: TGTGCCAGCACCTATGGGGCCTACGAGCAGTACTTC.